These 10 T cell receptor beta chains share one sample of origin, sequenced in a study of cytomegalovirus exposure and HLA in healthy donors. 60 Vbeta and 13 Jbeta primers were used in PCR. Profiled with immunoSEQ multiplex PCR; TCRdb holds only in-frame clones, not every one. The sample has some 200,000 clones, roughly 87% seen once; the top ten hold around 0.21%. The sample taken for sequencing was PBMCs. The receptor source for this set is a girl under three years old in good health and CMV-seronegative.

The V call is TRBV29-1, the J call TRBJ1-1; 7 bases are a match to TRBD1. With V trimmed by 6 bases and J by 7 bases, 14 bases remained unmatched. The germline CDR1 and CDR2 sequences are SQVTM and ANQGSEA. The CDR3 contains 14 residues. The CDR3 loop reads CSVARDRVRREAFF. The CDR3, as DNA: TGCAGCGTCGCGCGCGACAGGGTCCGTCGTGAAGCTTTCTTT.

The chain employs TRBV25-1 and TRBJ1-5, with D uncertain. The V end lost 7 bases, the J end lost 2 bases, and 6 bases lay between the germline ends. The germline V gene has CDR1 MGHDK and CDR2 SYGVNS. The CDR3 consists of 12 residues. In nucleotides, the CDR3 is TGTGCCAGCACTCCGTGCAATCAGCCCCAGCATTTT. Amino acids: CASTPCNQPQHF.

The chain links TRBV6-1 to TRBJ1-4; a weak D match, TRBD1 (5 bases). V dropped 6 bases and J dropped 4 bases, with 15 bases sitting between them. CDR3 size: 15 residues. Germline V CDR1 and CDR2: MNHNS, SASEGT. CDR3 in amino acids: CASSARPGNNEKLFF. The CDR3 DNA sequence: TGTGCCAGCAGCGCTAGGCCAGGGAATAATGAAAAACTGTTTTTT.

V and J are TRBV5-1 and TRBJ1-3, with TRBD1 as a possible D gene (5 bases). This CDR3 has 15 residues. Germline CDR1 reads SGHRS; CDR2 reads YFSETQ. V lost 2 bases and J 0 bases, leaving 9 bases between the germline ends. CDR3 residues: CASSLGDSSGNTIYF. The CDR3 DNA reads TGCGCCAGCAGCTTAGGAGACAGCTCTGGAAACACCATATATTTT.

The CDR3 loop reads CASSPLGQGRFTGELFF. The CDR3 nucleotides are TGTGCCAGCAGCCCCCTTGGACAGGGTCGTTTCACCGGGGAGCTGTTTTTT. This chain uses TRBV9 with TRBJ2-2; TRBD1 aligns across 8 bases. Germline V lookup: CDR1 SGDLS, CDR2 YYNGEE. Trimming cost V 4 bases and J 4 bases; bases outside gene matches: 12. This CDR3 is built from 17 residues.

The CDR3 DNA sequence: TGTGCCATCAGTGACTCCGACTTGAGGCAGTTCTTC. This codes for CAISDSDLRQFF. The chain recombines TRBV10-3 with TRBJ2-1, with D hard to call. Germline V gene sequence: CDR1 ENHRY, CDR2 SYGVKD. CDR3 length: 12 amino acids. The V end was cut by 3 bases, the J end by 12 bases, with 12 bases between.

The gene calls are TRBV6-1 and TRBJ2-3; the match to TRBD1 covers 7 bases. This CDR3 spans 14 amino acids. Germline V gives CDR1 MNHNS, CDR2 SASEGT. Trimming removed 9 bases from V and 5 bases from J; junction bases left unmatched: 11. The CDR3 reads CASRDTGVKDTQYF. The CDR3 bases are TGTGCCAGTCGAGATACAGGGGTTAAAGATACGCAGTATTTT.

This clone has a handful of counts. The chain joins TRBV7-8 to TRBJ2-5, with D hard to call. The length of the CDR3 is 14 residues. From germline, CDR1 is SGHVS and CDR2 FQNEAQ. Trimming left V 5 bases short and J 0 bases short, with 10 bases between. The CDR3 DNA sequence: TGTGCCAGCAGCGGGCCGAAGTACCAAGAGACCCAGTACTTC. It translates to CASSGPKYQETQYF.

The rearrangement uses TRBV30 and TRBJ2-1; TRBD2 might be the D (6 bases). V lost 1 base and J lost 5, with 9 bases in between. CDR3 length: 13 amino acids. Germline values: CDR1 GTSNPN, CDR2 SVGIG (reference sequence). Here the CDR3 reads CAWSELAHNEQFF. The CDR3 bases are TGTGCCTGGAGTGAACTAGCCCACAATGAGCAGTTCTTC.

The CDR3 spells CASSLTFKRRETQYF. The CDR3 nucleotides are TGTGCCAGCAGTCTCACATTTAAACGGCGGGAGACCCAGTACTTC. The chain links TRBV6-5 to TRBJ2-5; D remains ambiguous. Germline values: CDR1 MNHEY, CDR2 SVGAGI. The CDR3 has 15 residues. Trimming removed 5 bases from V and 5 bases from J, with 18 bases in between.